These 28 T cell receptor beta chains came from one sample sequenced in a study of technical replicates of blood from a few donors. Sequencing used immunoSEQ multiplex PCR; TCRdb keeps in-frame clones, though not all of them. The sample contains about 83,000 clones, about 94% of which appear only once. The sequenced sample was T cells isolated from PBMCs. Receptor source: a human donor in good health.

This chain joins TRBV28 and TRBJ2-7, with TRBD2 matching 9 bases. The CDR3 has 21 residues. J lost 2 bases, V lost 1 base, and 21 bases had no gene match. From germline, CDR1 is MDHEN and CDR2 SYDVKM. CDR3 sequence (DNA): TGTGCCAGCAGTTTATTACCCCCGGCTAGCGGGGAAAGATTAACGACCTACGAGCAGTACTTC. It translates to CASSLLPPASGERLTTYEQYF. Combining the CDR3 with reference TRBV28 and TRBJ2-7 gives the whole variable domain DVKVTQSSRYLVKRTGEKVFLECVQDMDHENMFWYRQDPGLGLRLIYFSYDVKMKEKGDIPEGYSVSREKKERFSLILESASTNQTSMYLCASSLLPPASGERLTTYEQYFGPGTRLTVT.

This chain connects TRBV19 to TRBJ1-5; 7 bases map to TRBD1. Germline V CDR1 and CDR2: LNHDA, SQIVND (reference sequence). CDR3 length: 15 residues. V shed 5 bases and J 2 bases; nucleotides not matched to a gene: 6. This CDR3 reads CASSPRDRGNQPQHF. Written as DNA, the CDR3 is TGTGCCAGTAGTCCGCGAGACAGGGGCAATCAGCCCCAGCATTTT.

This chain links TRBV7-8 with TRBJ1-1, with D possibly TRBD1 on 5 matching bases. Germline CDR1 and CDR2: SGHVS and FQNEAQ. V gave up 2 bases and J gave up 3 bases, with 19 bases separating them. CDR3 length equals 17 residues. The CDR3 protein is CASSLPLGVGGDTEAFF. The DNA of the CDR3 is TGTGCCAGCAGCTTACCCCTGGGGGTTGGGGGGGACACTGAAGCTTTCTTT.

This clone has just one count. The chain joins TRBV7-2 to TRBJ2-7; TRBD2 matches at 11 bases. The V gene's germline CDR1 is SGHTA and CDR2 FQGNSA. The CDR3 consists of 14 residues. Trimming cost V 6 bases and J 6 bases; bases outside gene matches: 7. The CDR3 bases are TGTGCCAGCAGGAGAACTAGCGGGGGCGCCGAGCAGTACTTC. Translated, it gives CASRRTSGGAEQYF.

The rearrangement links TRBV4-2 to TRBJ2-5; TRBD1 matches 8 bases. Germline loops: CDR1 LGHNA, CDR2 YNFKEQ. The junction had 4 bases not matched to a gene; V was cut back by 4 bases and J by 0 bases. The CDR3 covers 15 residues. For the CDR3, the DNA is TGTGCCAGCAGCCCCCGGGACAGGCACCAAGAGACCCAGTACTTC. Translated, it gives CASSPRDRHQETQYF.

The chain employs TRBV10-1 and TRBJ2-3, with TRBD2 matching 12 bases. Trimming cost V 4 bases and J 2 bases; bases outside gene matches: 4. The germline CDR1 and CDR2 sequences are WNHNN and SYGVQD (reference sequence). The CDR3 length is 16 residues. The CDR3 nucleotides read TGCGCCAGCAGTGGGCTAGCGGGAGGGTCCACAGATACGCAGTATTTT. Its protein product is CASSGLAGGSTDTQYF.

CDR3 nucleotide sequence: TGTGCCAGCAGGGAAACCAGGCTAGCGGCCACAGATACGCAGTATTTT. Translation gives CASRETRLAATDTQYF. The chain recombines TRBV5-4 with TRBJ2-3; 7 bases map to TRBD2. This CDR3 is 16 amino acids long. Trimming cost V 5 bases and J 2 bases; bases outside gene matches: 11. Germline CDR1 reads SGHNT; CDR2 reads YYREEE (reference sequence).

The rearrangement joins TRBV4-1 to TRBJ2-1, with a possible D match to TRBD2 (7 bases). The V end was cut by 1 base, the J end by 15 bases, with 13 bases between. CDR1 and CDR2 from the germline V gene are MGHRA and YSYEKL. This CDR3 has 12 amino acids. The CDR3 loop reads CASSQAGGAVFF. As DNA, the CDR3 is TGCGCCAGCAGCCAAGCTGGGGGGGCGGTGTTCTTC.

CDR3 sequence (DNA): TGTGCCAGCAGTGTGGGGCAGGGGGACGGCTACACCTTC. Translated: CASSVGQGDGYTF. The rearrangement joins TRBV2 to TRBJ1-2, with 7 bases matching TRBD1. Unmatched junction bases numbered 7, after V lost 4 bases and J lost 8 bases. Germline V gene sequence: CDR1 SNHLY, CDR2 FYNNEI. The CDR3 runs 13 residues.

The chain has TRBV9 and TRBJ2-1; 9 bases line up with TRBD1. This CDR3 is built from 16 residues. Germline CDR1 is SGDLS and CDR2 is YYNGEE. J gave up 6 bases and V 3 bases, and 10 bases lay outside the gene matches. As DNA, the CDR3 is TGTGCCAGCAGCGCAAAAACAGGGGGCGGTGGCAATGAGCAGTTCTTC. This sequence encodes CASSAKTGGGGNEQFF.

In DNA, the CDR3 is TGTGCCACCAGCGGGGATAGCGGGAGGGCCCTCATCTTCCTCAGGGATACGCAGTATTTT. Translation gives CATSGDSGRALIFLRDTQYF. V is TRBV15 and J is TRBJ2-3; 11 bases map to TRBD2. Germline-derived CDR1 and CDR2 are LNHNV and YYDKDF (reference sequence). CDR3 length: 20 residues. V trimming: 5 bases; J trimming: 6 bases; junction bases outside the gene matches: 22.

The chain uses TRBV28 and TRBJ2-1; possible D gene TRBD1, 5 bases. The CDR3 loop spans 14 amino acids. CDR1 is MDHEN, CDR2 SYDVKM, per germline. V was shortened by 8 bases and J by 0 bases, with 11 bases between the two germline ends. The CDR3 spells CASGATSSYNEQFF. DNA of the CDR3: TGTGCCAGCGGGGCCACGAGCTCCTACAATGAGCAGTTCTTC. Complete variable domain (other parts from reference TRBV28 and TRBJ2-1): DVKVTQSSRYLVKRTGEKVFLECVQDMDHENMFWYRQDPGLGLRLIYFSYDVKMKEKGDIPEGYSVSREKKERFSLILESASTNQTSMYLCASGATSSYNEQFFGPGTRLTVL.

J is TRBJ2-1 and V is TRBV6-5; the match to TRBD1 covers 7 bases. From germline, CDR1 is MNHEY and CDR2 SVGAGI. This CDR3 comprises 13 residues. CDR3 sequence: CASRGQAYNEQFF. The CDR3 DNA reads as TGTGCATCAAGAGGACAGGCGTATAATGAGCAGTTCTTC.

The CDR3 nucleotides are TGCGCCAGCAGCTCCACCGGGACAGGTGCCTACGAGCAGTACTTC. It encodes CASSSTGTGAYEQYF. The chain links TRBV10-2 to TRBJ2-7; 8 nucleotides agree with TRBD1. The V segment lost 6 bases and the J segment 2 bases; nucleotides outside the gene matches: 9. This CDR3 has 15 residues. The germline V gene has CDR1 WSHSY and CDR2 SAAADI.

This chain joins TRBV6-1 and TRBJ1-3, with 7 bases aligning to TRBD1. This CDR3 is 14 amino acids long. J was trimmed by 4 bases and V by 8 bases; bases with no gene match: 8. Germline V lookup: CDR1 MNHNS, CDR2 SASEGT. For the CDR3, the DNA is TGTGCCAGCGGGAGCCAGGGGGGAGGAAACACCATATATTTT. It is translated as CASGSQGGGNTIYF.

The rearrangement joins TRBV28 to TRBJ2-5, with 11 bases identical to TRBD1. The CDR3 is 16 amino acids. Germline CDR1 is MDHEN and CDR2 is SYDVKM. Trimming cost V 9 bases and J 4 bases; bases outside gene matches: 13. The DNA for the CDR3 is TGTGCCAGTCAGGTTGGTGGACAGGGGGCTATAGAGACCCAGTACTTC. Its protein is CASQVGGQGAIETQYF.

The V call is TRBV11-2, the J call TRBJ2-1; 10 bases line up with TRBD2. This CDR3 comprises 14 residues. The germline CDR1 and CDR2 sequences are SGHAT and FQNNGV. The V gene end was trimmed by 4 bases and the J gene end by 4 bases; junction bases not matched to a gene: 1. The CDR3 DNA is TGTGCCAGCAGCTCACTAGCGGGATACAATGAGCAGTTCTTC. Translating it yields CASSSLAGYNEQFF.

The V gene is TRBV5-1, the J gene TRBJ2-1; TRBD2 aligns across 9 bases. The CDR3 is made up of 18 amino acids. Germline V lookup: CDR1 SGHRS, CDR2 YFSETQ. Trimming removed 2 bases from V and 0 bases from J; junction bases left unmatched: 9. CDR3 coding DNA: TGCGCCAGCAGCTTCATCGCGGGGGGGTTTAGCTCCTACAATGAGCAGTTCTTC. Its protein is CASSFIAGGFSSYNEQFF.

This clone was recorded once. Other DNA sequences in this specimen translate into the identical CDR3. The chain combines TRBV5-1 with TRBJ1-1; D is possibly TRBD1 (5 bases). CDR1 and CDR2 from the germline V gene are SGHRS and YFSETQ. The germline V and J ends were trimmed by 1 base and 0 bases, with 7 bases remaining between them. The CDR3 extends over 14 amino acids. CDR3 protein: CASSLTGLNTEAFF. CDR3 nucleotide sequence: TGCGCCAGCAGCTTGACAGGTTTGAACACTGAAGCTTTCTTT.

This sequence joins TRBV27 and TRBJ2-7; D not certain. Per germline, CDR1 MNHEY and CDR2 SMNVEV (reference sequence). The germline V and J ends were trimmed by 5 bases and 7 bases, with 27 bases remaining between them. The CDR3 loop spans 17 amino acids. The chain's CDR3 is CASSQNSYLQFGMEQYF. CDR3 sequence (DNA): TGTGCCAGCAGTCAGAACTCATACTTACAGTTTGGAATGGAGCAGTACTTC.

This clone is a singleton in its sample. This chain connects TRBV7-9 to TRBJ1-2; maybe TRBD1 (5 bases). The V gene's germline CDR1 is SEHNR and CDR2 FQNEAQ (reference sequence). The CDR3 runs 12 residues. V was cut by 0 bases and J by 10 bases, with 9 bases left in between. Written as DNA, the CDR3 is TGTGCCAGCAGCTTAGCTACAGGCATCTACACCTTC. It specifies CASSLATGIYTF.

The chain combines TRBV2 with TRBJ1-5; 8 bases map to TRBD1. Germline V gene data show CDR1 as SNHLY and CDR2 as FYNNEI. V lost 6 bases to trimming and J lost 4 bases; unmatched junction nucleotides: 8. The CDR3 spans 15 residues. The CDR3 bases are TGTGCCAGCAGCAAGACTGACAGGGGTAATCAGCCCCAGCATTTT. This encodes CASSKTDRGNQPQHF.

This chain joins TRBV5-4 and TRBJ2-2; D may be TRBD2 (7 bases). Germline-derived CDR1 and CDR2 are SGHNT and YYREEE (reference sequence). The CDR3 runs to 15 residues. The germline V and J ends were trimmed by 3 bases and 0 bases, with 9 bases remaining between them. The CDR3 DNA follows: TGTGCCAGCAGCTGGGGGGGCACGAACACCGGGGAGCTGTTTTTT. It codes for CASSWGGTNTGELFF.

J is TRBJ2-5 and V is TRBV28; 11 bases are shared with TRBD2. The CDR3 length is 15 residues. Germline CDR1 is MDHEN and CDR2 is SYDVKM. After removal of 5 bases from V and 5 bases from J, the junction contained 7 bases not matched to a gene. The chain's CDR3 is CASSPIAGGRETQYF. The CDR3 DNA is TGTGCCAGCAGTCCGATAGCGGGAGGGCGGGAGACCCAGTACTTC.

This clone came up a few times. The chain couples TRBV6-5 to TRBJ1-1; unclear D gene. The germline gives CDR1 MNHEY, CDR2 SVGAGI. V lost 4 bases, J lost 1 base, and 13 bases lay in between. The CDR3 has 15 amino acids. The CDR3 sequence is CASSSPTSPNTEAFF. The CDR3 nucleotides read TGTGCCAGCAGTTCCCCGACAAGTCCGAACACTGAAGCTTTCTTT.

The chain carries TRBV5-8 and TRBJ2-2; D remains ambiguous. Germline V gene data show CDR1 as SGHTS and CDR2 as YDEGEE. The V gene lost 4 bases and the J gene lost 5 bases, with 6 bases spanning the gap. CDR3 size: 12 residues. The CDR3 DNA sequence: TGTGCCAGCAGCCCTCGGACCGGGGAGCTGTTTTTT. It specifies CASSPRTGELFF.

CDR3 sequence (DNA): TGTGCCAGCAGCTTTCAGTATGAAGCTTTCTTT. It yields the protein CASSFQYEAFF. The chain couples TRBV5-6 to TRBJ1-1; D is unclear. CDR3 size: 11 residues. V lost 2 bases, J lost 7 bases, and 6 bases lay in between. Germline CDR1 and CDR2: SGHDT and YYEEEE.

This clone was seen only once. V and J are TRBV6-1 and TRBJ2-7; D is perhaps TRBD1 (5 bases). CDR3 length: 15 amino acids. CDR1 MNHNS and CDR2 SASEGT come from the germline V gene. Trimming shortened V by 0 bases and J by 4 bases, and 13 bases separated the two germline ends. CDR3 sequence (DNA): TGTGCCAGCAGTGAAGCCATGGAAGGGGCGTACGAGCAGTACTTC. This sequence encodes CASSEAMEGAYEQYF.